The rows below give T cell receptor beta chains drawn from one sample of a study of blood T cell repertoires in COVID-19. Only in-frame clones appear in the TCRdb table, and some are missing; sequencing was by immunoSEQ multiplex PCR. The repertoire has approximately 66,000 clones, 85% to 90% of them found once; the top ten carry 6.9%. Source material: peripheral blood. These receptors came from a man aged 45-60 years with active COVID-19. The conserved cysteine and the conserved F or W are not part of the CDR3 here. Each record gives: J gene, clone size, V gene, CDR3 length, CDR3 protein. Size is omitted from some rows. Given values are once, few, many or a class for expanded clones.

>TRBJ2-5|-|TRBV11-3|13
ASSNRQGVQETQY
>TRBJ2-3|-|TRBV5-6|10
ASSFGTDTQY
>TRBJ2-1|-|TRBV11-3|13
ASSTDRSSYNEQF
>TRBJ2-7|-|TRBV5-4|12
ASSSRRQSHEQY
>TRBJ2-5|once|TRBV9|13
ASSVTAGSRETQY
>TRBJ2-7|-|TRBV9|10
ASQGDTYEQY
>TRBJ2-5|-|TRBV7-6|15
ASSSPMGQGLGETQY
>TRBJ2-1|once|TRBV6-5|12
ASRVDRGGNEQF
>TRBJ2-1|-|TRBV5-1|13
ASSLAARSDNEQF
>TRBJ2-1|-|TRBV7-2|12
ASSLDRLAGEQF
>TRBJ2-5|-|TRBV5-1|9
ASWGGETQY
>TRBJ2-6|-|TRBV12-3/TRBV12-4|11
ASSFSGANVLT
>TRBJ1-2|-|TRBV7-2|13
ASSLRGPTSRGYT
>TRBJ1-2|-|TRBV6-1|13
ASSELTPGGYGYT
>TRBJ2-1|few|TRBV2|13
ASMPGRGSSGEQF
>TRBJ2-1|-|TRBV5-4|14
ASSPNRGRGRNEQF
>TRBJ1-5|-|TRBV23-1|13
ASSQDRDGSQPQH
>TRBJ2-5|once|TRBV24-1|11
ATSDRVMETQY
>TRBJ1-3|once|TRBV18|14
ASSPQGTGDGNTIY
>TRBJ2-7|once|TRBV6-5|12
ASSPEGGAREQY
>TRBJ1-2|-|TRBV5-5|12
ASSLAATVYGYT
>TRBJ1-5|-|TRBV20-1|11
SASYRENQPQH
>TRBJ1-2|-|TRBV29-1|11
SVEDPPRAGYT
>TRBJ2-2|-|TRBV11-3|18
ASSLDVGLAGDVWTGELF
>TRBJ2-5|-|TRBV25-1|12
ASSALVGQETQY
>TRBJ2-5|-|TRBV5-1|15
ASSRNHRRTVRETQY
>TRBJ1-6|-|TRBV21-1|13
ASSKERGRGPDLH
>TRBJ1-2|-|TRBV5-1|11
ASSLKVDIGYT
>TRBJ1-5|-|TRBV9|13
ASSVGGVQGQPQH
>TRBJ2-5|-|TRBV19|15
ASSSWASGGGQETQY
>TRBJ2-1|-|TRBV11-2|16
ASSLDLAGGSSYNEQF
>TRBJ1-1|-|TRBV7-9|11
AGDRELGTEAF
>TRBJ1-1|-|TRBV10-3|12
AISEFQGITEAF
>TRBJ2-3|-|TRBV29-1|11
SVSKGSTDTQY
>TRBJ1-5|-|TRBV19|12
ASRTGYSNQPQH
>TRBJ1-5|few|TRBV3-1/TRBV3-2|12
ASSLTGYNQPQH
>TRBJ2-1|-|TRBV6-5|13
ASSRTGGLSGEQF
>TRBJ2-3|-|TRBV5-1|14
ASSPGTSGGADTQY
>TRBJ1-2|-|TRBV7-9|11
ASSLGVELGYT
>TRBJ2-1|-|TRBV2|12
ASRWTEVSDEQF
>TRBJ2-1|-|TRBV24-1|12
ATSRLAGASEQF
>TRBJ1-3|once|TRBV21-1|18
ASSPVARDRGSVSGNTIY
>TRBJ2-5|-|TRBV7-2|13
ASSETSGGEETQY
>TRBJ1-3|-|TRBV5-8|13
ASSLAGFSGNTIY
>TRBJ2-1|-|TRBV2|10
ASSYGQNEQF
>TRBJ2-5|-|TRBV12-3/TRBV12-4|11
ASSFRSKETQY